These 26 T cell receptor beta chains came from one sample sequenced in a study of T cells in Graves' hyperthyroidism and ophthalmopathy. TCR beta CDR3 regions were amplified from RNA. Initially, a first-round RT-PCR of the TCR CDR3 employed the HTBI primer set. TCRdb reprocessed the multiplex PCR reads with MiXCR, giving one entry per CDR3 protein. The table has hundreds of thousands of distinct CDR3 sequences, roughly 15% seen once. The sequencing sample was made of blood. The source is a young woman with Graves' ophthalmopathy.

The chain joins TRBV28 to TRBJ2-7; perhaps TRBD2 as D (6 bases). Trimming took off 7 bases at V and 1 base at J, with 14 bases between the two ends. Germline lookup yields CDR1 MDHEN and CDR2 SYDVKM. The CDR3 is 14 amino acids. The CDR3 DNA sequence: TGTGCCAGCAACACACCGGGGACTTCCTACGAGCAGTACTTC. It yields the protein CASNTPGTSYEQYF.

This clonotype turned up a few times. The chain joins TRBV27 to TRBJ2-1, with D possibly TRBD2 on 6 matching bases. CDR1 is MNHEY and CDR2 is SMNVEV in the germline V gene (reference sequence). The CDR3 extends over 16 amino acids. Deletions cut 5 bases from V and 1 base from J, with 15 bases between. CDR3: CASSPGGPRSYNEQFF. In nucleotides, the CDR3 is TGTGCCAGCAGTCCCGGAGGGCCTCGGTCCTACAATGAGCAGTTCTTC.

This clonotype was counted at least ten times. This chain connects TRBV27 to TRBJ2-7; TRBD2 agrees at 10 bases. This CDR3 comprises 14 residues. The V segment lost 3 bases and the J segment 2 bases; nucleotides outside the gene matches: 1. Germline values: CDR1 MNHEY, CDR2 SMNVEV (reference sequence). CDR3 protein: CASSFGTSAYEQYF. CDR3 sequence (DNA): TGTGCCAGCAGTTTTGGGACTAGCGCCTACGAGCAGTACTTC.

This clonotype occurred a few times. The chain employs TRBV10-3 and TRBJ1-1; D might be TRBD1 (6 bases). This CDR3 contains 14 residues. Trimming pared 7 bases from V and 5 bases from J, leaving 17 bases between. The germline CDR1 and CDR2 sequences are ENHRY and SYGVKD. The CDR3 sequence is CAIMSSGERTEAFF. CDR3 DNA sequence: TGTGCCATCATGTCTTCAGGGGAACGGACTGAAGCTTTCTTT.

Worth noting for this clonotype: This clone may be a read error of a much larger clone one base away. The CDR3 DNA is TGTGCCAGCAGTGCATGGGCGGGGAACACTGAAGCTTTCTTT. This encodes CASSAWAGNTEAFF. The chain uses TRBV2 and TRBJ1-1, with D uncertain. This CDR3 spans 14 amino acids. Germline CDR1 is SNHLY and CDR2 is FYNNEI. The ends were cut back, 4 bases at V and 1 base at J, with 10 bases in the middle.

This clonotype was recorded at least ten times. The CDR3 DNA reads TGCGCCAGCTGTTACAGGAGAATGAACACTGAAGCTTTCTTT. Translating gives CASCYRRMNTEAFF. This chain uses TRBV5-1 with TRBJ1-1; maybe TRBD1 (5 bases). Between the trimmed V and J ends, which lost 7 bases and 0 bases, there was a span of 13 bases. Germline assignment: CDR1 SGHRS and CDR2 YFSETQ. The CDR3 is made up of 14 amino acids.

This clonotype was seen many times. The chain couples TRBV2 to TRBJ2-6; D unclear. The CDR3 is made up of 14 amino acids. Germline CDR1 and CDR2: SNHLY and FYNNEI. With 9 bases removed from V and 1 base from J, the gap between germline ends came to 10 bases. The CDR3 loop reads CASLDQSGANVLTF. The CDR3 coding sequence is TGTGCCAGTCTGGACCAGTCTGGGGCCAACGTCCTGACTTTC.

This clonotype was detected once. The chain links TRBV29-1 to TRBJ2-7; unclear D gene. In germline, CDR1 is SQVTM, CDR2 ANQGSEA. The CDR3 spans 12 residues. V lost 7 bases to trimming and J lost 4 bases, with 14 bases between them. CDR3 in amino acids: CSAGVRKYEQYF. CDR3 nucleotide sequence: TGCAGCGCTGGGGTTAGGAAATACGAGCAGTACTTC.

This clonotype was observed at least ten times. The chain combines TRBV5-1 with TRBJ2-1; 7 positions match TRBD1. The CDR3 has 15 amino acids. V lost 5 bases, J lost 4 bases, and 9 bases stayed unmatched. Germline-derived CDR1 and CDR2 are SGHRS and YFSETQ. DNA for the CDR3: TGCGCCAGCAGGACCGGGACAGAGCTTTACAATGAGCAGTTCTTC. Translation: CASRTGTELYNEQFF.

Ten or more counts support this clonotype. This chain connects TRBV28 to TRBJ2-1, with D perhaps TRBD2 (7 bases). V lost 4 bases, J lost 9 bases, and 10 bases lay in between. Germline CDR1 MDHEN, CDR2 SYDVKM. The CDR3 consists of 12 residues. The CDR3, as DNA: TGTGCCAGCAGTTCCGGGGGGCCTGAGCAGTTCTTC. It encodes CASSSGGPEQFF.

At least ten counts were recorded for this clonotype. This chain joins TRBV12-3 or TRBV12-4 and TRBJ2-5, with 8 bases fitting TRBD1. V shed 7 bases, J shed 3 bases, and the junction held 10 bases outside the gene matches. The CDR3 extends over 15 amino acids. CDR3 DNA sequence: TGTGCCAGCACCGTCCAGGGGGCGCGAGAAGAGACCCAGTACTTC. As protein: CASTVQGAREETQYF.

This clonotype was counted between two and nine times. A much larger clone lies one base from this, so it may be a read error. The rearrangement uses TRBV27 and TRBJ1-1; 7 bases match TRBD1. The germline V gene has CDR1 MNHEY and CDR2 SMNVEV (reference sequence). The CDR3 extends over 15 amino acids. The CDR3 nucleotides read TGTGCCAGCAGGATCACCGGGACAGTGAACACTGAAGCTCTCTTT. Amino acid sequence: CASRITGTVNTEALF.

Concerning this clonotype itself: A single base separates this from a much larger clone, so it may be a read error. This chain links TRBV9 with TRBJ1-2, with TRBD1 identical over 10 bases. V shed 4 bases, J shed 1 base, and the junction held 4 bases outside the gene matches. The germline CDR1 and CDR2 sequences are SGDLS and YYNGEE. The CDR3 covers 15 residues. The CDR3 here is CASSPWTGGNYGYTF. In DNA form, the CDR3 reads TGTGCCAGCAGCCCATGGACAGGGGGTAACTATGGCTACACCTTC.

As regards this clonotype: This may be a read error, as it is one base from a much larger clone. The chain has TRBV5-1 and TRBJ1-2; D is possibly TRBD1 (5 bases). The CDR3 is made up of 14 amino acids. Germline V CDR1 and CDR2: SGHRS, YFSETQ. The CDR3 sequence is CASRRGDPNYGHTF. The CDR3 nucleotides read TGCGCCAGCAGACGGGGGGATCCTAACTATGGCCACACCTTC.

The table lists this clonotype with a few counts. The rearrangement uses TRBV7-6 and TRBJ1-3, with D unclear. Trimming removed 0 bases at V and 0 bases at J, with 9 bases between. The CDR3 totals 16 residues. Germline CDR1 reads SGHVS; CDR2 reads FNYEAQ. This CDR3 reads CASSLAGSDSGNTIYF. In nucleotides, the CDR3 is TGTGCCAGCAGCTTAGCGGGCAGCGACTCTGGAAACACCATATATTTT.

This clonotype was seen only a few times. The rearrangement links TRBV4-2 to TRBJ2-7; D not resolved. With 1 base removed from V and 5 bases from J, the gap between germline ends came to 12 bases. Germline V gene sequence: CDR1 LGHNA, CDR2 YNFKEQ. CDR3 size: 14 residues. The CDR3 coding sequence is TGTGCCAGCAGCCAAGCTCGGCTAGGGAACGAGCAGTACTTC. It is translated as CASSQARLGNEQYF.

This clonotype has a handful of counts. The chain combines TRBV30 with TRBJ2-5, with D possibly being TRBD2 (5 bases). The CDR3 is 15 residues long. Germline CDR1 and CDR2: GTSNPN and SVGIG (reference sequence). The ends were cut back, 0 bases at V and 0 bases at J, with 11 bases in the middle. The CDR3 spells CAWSVTEGNQETQYF. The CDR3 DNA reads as TGTGCCTGGAGTGTAACAGAGGGAAACCAAGAGACCCAGTACTTC.

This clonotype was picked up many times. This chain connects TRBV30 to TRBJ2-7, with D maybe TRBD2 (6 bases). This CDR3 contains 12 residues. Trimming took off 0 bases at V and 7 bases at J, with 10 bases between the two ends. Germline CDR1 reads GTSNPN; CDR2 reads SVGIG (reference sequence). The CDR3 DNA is TGTGCCTGGAGTGTATGGGGAGGAGAGCAGTACTTC. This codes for CAWSVWGGEQYF.

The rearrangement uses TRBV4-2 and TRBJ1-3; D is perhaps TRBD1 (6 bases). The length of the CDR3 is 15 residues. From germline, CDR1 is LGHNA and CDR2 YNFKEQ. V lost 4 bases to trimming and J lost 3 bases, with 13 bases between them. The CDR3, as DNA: TGTGCCAGCAGCCCTGGACAGTTTGATGGAAACACCATATATTTT. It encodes CASSPGQFDGNTIYF.

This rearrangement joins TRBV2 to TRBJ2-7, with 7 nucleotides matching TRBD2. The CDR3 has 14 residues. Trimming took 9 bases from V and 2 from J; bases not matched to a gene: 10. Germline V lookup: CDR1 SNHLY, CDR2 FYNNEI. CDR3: CASKEASGPYEQYF. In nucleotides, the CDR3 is TGTGCCAGTAAGGAGGCTAGCGGACCCTACGAGCAGTACTTC.

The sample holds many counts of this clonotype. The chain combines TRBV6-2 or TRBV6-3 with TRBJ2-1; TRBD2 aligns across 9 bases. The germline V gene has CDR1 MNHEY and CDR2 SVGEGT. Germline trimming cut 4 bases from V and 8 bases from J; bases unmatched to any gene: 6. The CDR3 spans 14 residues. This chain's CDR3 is CASSSGTSYDEQFF. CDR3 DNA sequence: TGTGCCAGCAGTTCCGGGACTAGCTATGATGAGCAGTTCTTC.

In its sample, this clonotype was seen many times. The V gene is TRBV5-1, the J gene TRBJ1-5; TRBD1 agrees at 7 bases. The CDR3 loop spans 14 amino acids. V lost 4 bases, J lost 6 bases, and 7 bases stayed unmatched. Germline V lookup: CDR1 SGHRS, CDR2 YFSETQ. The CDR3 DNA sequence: TGCGCCAGCAGCCTGGGACAGTCCGGTCAGCCCCAGCATTTT. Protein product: CASSLGQSGQPQHF.

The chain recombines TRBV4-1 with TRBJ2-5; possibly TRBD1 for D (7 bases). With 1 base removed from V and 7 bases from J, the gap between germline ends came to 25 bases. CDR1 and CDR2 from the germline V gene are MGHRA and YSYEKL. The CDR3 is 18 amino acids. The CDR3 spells CASSQALGGGTARWTQYF. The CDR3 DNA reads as TGCGCCAGCAGCCAAGCTCTAGGAGGGGGGACAGCTAGATGGACCCAGTACTTC.

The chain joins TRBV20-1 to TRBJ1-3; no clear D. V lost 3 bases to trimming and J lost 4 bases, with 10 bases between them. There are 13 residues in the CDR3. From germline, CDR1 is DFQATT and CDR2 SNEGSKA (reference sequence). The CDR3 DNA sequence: TGCAGTGCTAGTCGGGATTACGGAAACACCATATATTTT. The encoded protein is CSASRDYGNTIYF.

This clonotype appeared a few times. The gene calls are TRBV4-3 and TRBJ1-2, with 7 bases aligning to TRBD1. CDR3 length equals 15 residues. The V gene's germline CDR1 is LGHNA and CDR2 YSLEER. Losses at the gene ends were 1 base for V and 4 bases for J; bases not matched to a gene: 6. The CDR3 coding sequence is TGCGCCAGCAGCCAAGCCGGGACAGCCGCCTATGGCTACACCTTC. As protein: CASSQAGTAAYGYTF.

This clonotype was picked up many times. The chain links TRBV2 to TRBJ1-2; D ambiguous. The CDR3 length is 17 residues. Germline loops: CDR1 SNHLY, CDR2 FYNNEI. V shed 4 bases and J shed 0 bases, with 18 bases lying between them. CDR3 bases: TGTGCCAGCAGTGTTGGGCCAGCGCCAAGTCCTAACTATGGCTACACCTTC. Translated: CASSVGPAPSPNYGYTF.